The present TCR beta chain was sequenced within a study of T-cell reconstitution after alpha-beta-depleted transplantation in children. Unique molecular identifiers featured in how the TCRbeta library was prepared. TCRdb re-derived calls from the PCR reads in MiXCR, one entry per CDR3 protein. The sample contains roughly 300,000 distinct CDR3 sequences, 10% to 13% of which appear only once. This clonotype was seen more than once but under ten times. CDR1 SGHRS and CDR2 YFSETQ come from the germline V gene. The junction had 7 bases not matched to a gene; V was cut back by 4 bases and J by 2 bases. The CDR3 loop spans 15 amino acids.

The sequencing here drew on PBMCs from the stem cell graft donor, taken from the stem cell graft. The sequence was collected from a human donor who donated a stem cell graft to a child with acute lymphoblastic leukemia. V usage is TRBV5-1 and J usage is TRBJ2-5; 8 bases agree with TRBD1. The CDR3 sequence: CASSAGTGRQETQYF. CDR3 bases: TGCGCCAGCAGCGCCGGGACAGGTCGACAAGAGACCCAGTACTTC. Filled out from reference TRBV5-1 and TRBJ2-5, the complete variable domain reads KAGVTQTPRYLIKTRGQQVTLSCSPISGHRSVSWYQQTPGQGLQFLFEYFSETQRNKGNFPGRFSGRQFSNSRSEMNVSTLELGDSALYLCASSAGTGRQETQYFGPGTRLLVL.